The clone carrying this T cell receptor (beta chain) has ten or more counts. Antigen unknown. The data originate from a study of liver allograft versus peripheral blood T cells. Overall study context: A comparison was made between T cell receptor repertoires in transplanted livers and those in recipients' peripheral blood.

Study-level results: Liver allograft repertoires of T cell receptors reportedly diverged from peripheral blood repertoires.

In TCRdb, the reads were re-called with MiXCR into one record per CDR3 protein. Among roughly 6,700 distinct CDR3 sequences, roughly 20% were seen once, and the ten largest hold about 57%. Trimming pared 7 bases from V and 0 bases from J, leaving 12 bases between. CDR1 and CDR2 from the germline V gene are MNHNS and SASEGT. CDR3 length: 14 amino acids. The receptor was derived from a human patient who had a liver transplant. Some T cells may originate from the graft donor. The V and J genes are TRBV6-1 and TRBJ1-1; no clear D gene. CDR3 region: CASICWVLNTEAFF. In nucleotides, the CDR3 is TGTGCCAGCATCTGTTGGGTACTGAACACTGAAGCTTTCTTT.